These 7 T cell receptor beta chains share one sample of origin, sequenced in a study of cytomegalovirus exposure and HLA in healthy donors. The PCR had 60 Vbeta and 13 Jbeta primers. Profiling relied on immunoSEQ multiplex PCR, and the TCRdb table lists in-frame clones only, not all of them. The data contain 85,000 to 130,000 clones, over 60% of them singletons. Sequencing input: PBMCs. The receptors were gathered from a female donor in good health and CMV-seropositive.

This clone was seen only a few times. Mismatch with germline at one junction end may stem from a read error. V gene TRBV4-2 combines with J gene TRBJ1-1, with D unresolved. The germline V gene has CDR1 LGHNA and CDR2 YNFKEQ. The CDR3 totals 14 residues. The CDR3 sequence is CARSPLNRSAEAFF. In DNA form, the CDR3 reads TGTGCCAGAAGCCCCCTTAACCGATCGGCTGAAGCTTTCTTT.

The genes are TRBV18 and TRBJ1-5; 7 nucleotides align to TRBD1. V lost 4 bases to trimming and J lost 5 bases; unmatched junction nucleotides: 11. The CDR3 totals 16 residues. Germline values: CDR1 KGHSH, CDR2 LQKENI. The CDR3 bases are TGTGCCAGCTCACAGGAAACGGGACAGTTCGATCAGCCCCAGCATTTT. Encoded protein: CASSQETGQFDQPQHF.

The gene calls are TRBV7-5 and TRBJ2-7; the D segment call TRBD1 is taken from the table without a DNA check. TRBV7-5 is a listed pseudogene. The CDR3 is 19 amino acids. The CDR3 DNA sequence: TGTGTCAGAAGCTTAGTAGGGGGAAGAGCGGGACAGGGGCTCTCCGAGCAGTACTTC. This translates into CVRSLVGGRAGQGLSEQYF.

The V call is TRBV20-1, the J call TRBJ2-5; tentative D call: TRBD1 (6 bases). This CDR3 is built from 11 residues. Germline CDR1 is DFQATT and CDR2 is SNEGSKA (reference sequence). Trimming cost V 6 bases and J 3 bases, with 8 bases left between them. The CDR3 nucleotides read TGCAGTGCCCACAGGGAAGAGACCCAGTACTTC. Protein: CSAHREETQYF.

This chain connects TRBV5-1 to TRBJ1-5; TRBD1 agrees at 8 bases. Germline CDR1 reads SGHRS; CDR2 reads YFSETQ. The CDR3 contains 15 residues. The trim removed 4 bases at V and 5 bases at J, leaving 8 bases unmatched. CDR3 residues: CASSPGTGKHQPQHF. CDR3 nucleotide sequence: TGCGCCAGCAGCCCGGGGACAGGAAAACATCAGCCCCAGCATTTT.

The rearrangement uses TRBV6-4 and TRBJ1-2; weak D call: TRBD1 (5 bases). Trimming shortened V by 0 bases and J by 4 bases, and 15 bases separated the two germline ends. Per the germline V gene, CDR1 is MRHNA and CDR2 is SNTAGT. This CDR3 contains 16 residues. The CDR3 DNA reads TGTGCCAGCAGTGACTCGCCCGACAGAGCCCCCTATGGCTACACCTTC. Protein product: CASSDSPDRAPYGYTF.

V and J are TRBV30 and TRBJ1-3; D is perhaps TRBD1 (5 bases). The CDR3 has 13 amino acids. The germline V gene encodes CDR1 GTSNPN and CDR2 SVGIG (reference sequence). V was shortened by 2 bases and J by 2 bases, with 7 bases between the two germline ends. The CDR3 nucleotides are TGTGCCTGGAGTTTGACAGCTGGAAACACCATATATTTT. Protein: CAWSLTAGNTIYF.